These 25 T cell receptor beta chains share one sample of origin, sequenced in a study of cytomegalovirus exposure and HLA in healthy donors. PCR employed 60 Vbeta and 13 Jbeta primers. Assay used: immunoSEQ multiplex PCR; TCRdb lists only in-frame clones, some missing. The profile shows approximately 150,000 clones, 65% to 90% of them singletons. The specimen sequenced was PBMCs. Source of these receptors: a man in his fifties in good health and CMV-seropositive.

The CDR3 reads CASSAGSSGSFSYEQYF. DNA of the CDR3: TGTGCCAGTAGCGCTGGATCTAGCGGGAGTTTTTCCTACGAGCAGTACTTC. The V call is TRBV19, the J call TRBJ2-7, with 10 bases fitting TRBD2. Germline V CDR1 and CDR2: LNHDA, SQIVND (reference sequence). V dropped 6 bases and J dropped 1; count of bases not matched to a gene: 12. This CDR3 comprises 17 residues.

This sequence joins TRBV11-3 and TRBJ2-7, with 12 nucleotides matching TRBD2. This CDR3 is 14 amino acids long. J was trimmed by 3 bases and V by 5 bases; bases with no gene match: 2. From germline, CDR1 is SGHNT and CDR2 YENEEA. The DNA for the CDR3 is TGTGCCAGCAGCCCGACTAGCGGGAGCTACGAGCAGTACTTC. Its translation: CASSPTSGSYEQYF.

V is TRBV28 and J is TRBJ1-1, with no clear D. V was clipped by 5 bases and J by 10 bases, with 14 bases between them. The CDR3 runs to 12 residues. The germline CDR1 and CDR2 sequences are MDHEN and SYDVKM. The CDR3 is CASSPSGYGAFF. In DNA, the CDR3 is TGTGCCAGCAGTCCGTCCGGGTATGGAGCTTTCTTT. The variable domain in full, completed from reference TRBV28 and TRBJ1-1, reads DVKVTQSSRYLVKRTGEKVFLECVQDMDHENMFWYRQDPGLGLRLIYFSYDVKMKEKGDIPEGYSVSREKKERFSLILESASTNQTSMYLCASSPSGYGAFFGQGTRLTVV.

The chain recombines TRBV7-6 with TRBJ2-5, with D tentatively TRBD1 (7 bases). The CDR3 loop spans 15 amino acids. V lost 5 bases and J lost 1, with 14 bases in between. The germline CDR1 and CDR2 sequences are SGHVS and FNYEAQ. CDR3 in amino acids: CASSRRGESQETQYF. In nucleotides, the CDR3 is TGTGCCAGCAGCCGCAGGGGGGAATCCCAAGAGACCCAGTACTTC.

The chain uses TRBV28 and TRBJ1-5; 8 bases are a match to TRBD1. J gave up 4 bases and V 1 base, and 6 bases lay outside the gene matches. CDR1 is MDHEN and CDR2 is SYDVKM in the germline V gene. There are 16 residues in the CDR3. CDR3 protein: CASSLSSRGRNQPQHF. CDR3 sequence (DNA): TGTGCCAGCAGTTTATCTTCCAGGGGGCGGAATCAGCCCCAGCATTTT.

The chain uses TRBV15 and TRBJ2-1, with 10 nucleotides matching TRBD2. CDR3 length equals 16 residues. Germline V CDR1 and CDR2: LNHNV, YYDKDF (reference sequence). Trimming at V came to 0 bases and at J to 8 bases, leaving 7 bases not matched to a gene. The CDR3 loop reads CATSREKRGGLDEQFF. The CDR3 bases are TGTGCCACCAGCAGAGAAAAGCGGGGGGGCCTTGATGAGCAGTTCTTC.

The gene calls are TRBV18 and TRBJ1-1; D gene unclear. The germline V and J ends were trimmed by 3 bases and 4 bases, with 9 bases remaining between them. The CDR3 covers 13 residues. Germline V gives CDR1 KGHSH, CDR2 LQKENI. CDR3 in DNA: TGTGCCAGCTCACCGGGTCCGGGCACTGAAGCTTTCTTT. This sequence encodes CASSPGPGTEAFF. Using reference TRBV18 and TRBJ1-1 for the parts outside the CDR3, the full variable domain is NAGVMQNPRHLVRRRGQEARLRCSPMKGHSHVYWYRQLPEEGLKFMVYLQKENIIDESGMPKERFSAEFPKEGPSILRIQQVVRGDSAAYFCASSPGPGTEAFFGQGTRLTVV.

This clone was seen a single time. This chain uses TRBV5-8 with TRBJ1-5; 7 nucleotides align to TRBD1. The CDR3 covers 15 residues. The J segment lost 9 bases and the V segment lost 4 bases, leaving 13 bases of the junction unmatched. Germline loops: CDR1 SGHTS, CDR2 YDEGEE. CDR3 residues: CASSPVGDSPVPQHF. As DNA, the CDR3 is TGTGCCAGCAGCCCGGTGGGGGACAGCCCAGTGCCCCAGCATTTT.

The rearrangement links TRBV29-1 to TRBJ2-1; possibly TRBD2 for D (5 bases). The germline V gene encodes CDR1 SQVTM and CDR2 ANQGSEA. Trimming left V 3 bases short and J 7 bases short, with 7 bases between. The CDR3 has 11 amino acids. CDR3 loop: CSVDGGNEQFF. The CDR3 bases are TGCAGCGTTGACGGCGGGAATGAGCAGTTCTTC.

The chain combines TRBV5-1 with TRBJ2-2, with D maybe TRBD1 (6 bases). V dropped 3 bases and J dropped 8 bases, with 8 bases sitting between them. The CDR3 spans 12 residues. CDR1 is SGHRS and CDR2 is YFSETQ in the germline V gene. The CDR3 protein is CASSSGTGELFF. For the CDR3, the DNA is TGCGCCAGCAGCTCGGGGACAGGGGAGCTGTTTTTT. The variable domain in full, with the rest retrieved from reference TRBV5-1 and TRBJ2-2, is KAGVTQTPRYLIKTRGQQVTLSCSPISGHRSVSWYQQTPGQGLQFLFEYFSETQRNKGNFPGRFSGRQFSNSRSEMNVSTLELGDSALYLCASSSGTGELFFGEGSRLTVL.

This clone showed up just once. This chain uses TRBV2 with TRBJ2-7; 7 nucleotides line up with TRBD1. Germline V lookup: CDR1 SNHLY, CDR2 FYNNEI. V was clipped by 8 bases and J by 0 bases; unmatched bases: 7. The CDR3 contains 14 residues. CDR3 DNA sequence: TGTGCCAGCTACATGACAGGGAGCTCCTACGAGCAGTACTTC. This translates into CASYMTGSSYEQYF.

This clone was counted between two and nine times. The chain has TRBV6-1 and TRBJ2-7; D is unclear. V was pared by 5 bases and J by 4 bases, with 18 bases between. Per the germline V gene, CDR1 is MNHNS and CDR2 is SASEGT. The CDR3 has 15 amino acids. The DNA for the CDR3 is TGTGCCAGCAGTACCGACTCCCACCCCATTTACGAGCAGTACTTC. Its translation is CASSTDSHPIYEQYF.

V is TRBV10-3 and J is TRBJ1-1, with TRBD1 matching 8 bases. Germline CDR1 ENHRY, CDR2 SYGVKD. The junction had 6 bases not matched to a gene; V was cut back by 4 bases and J by 5 bases. The CDR3 spans 14 residues. The DNA of the CDR3 is TGTGCCATCAGTGCGCAGGGGGCTAGTACTGAAGCTTTCTTT. It translates to CAISAQGASTEAFF.

The chain links TRBV6-6 to TRBJ2-2; D is possibly TRBD1 (5 bases). Germline CDR1 MNHNY, CDR2 SVGAGI (reference sequence). The CDR3 contains 12 residues. The V end lost 8 bases, the J end lost 6 bases, and 10 bases lay between the germline ends. The DNA for the CDR3 is TGTGCCAGCGGCCTCAGGGCCGGGGAGCTGTTTTTT. It encodes CASGLRAGELFF.

The rearrangement uses TRBV28 and TRBJ1-2, with a possible D match to TRBD1 (5 bases). The CDR3 runs to 13 residues. The germline V gene has CDR1 MDHEN and CDR2 SYDVKM. The V end lost 7 bases, the J end lost 1 base, and 10 bases lay between the germline ends. CDR3 coding DNA: TGTGCCAGCAACCCGGGGGGTAACTATGGCTACACCTTC. This translates into CASNPGGNYGYTF.

V is TRBV7-9 and J is TRBJ1-4, with 8 bases aligning to TRBD1. CDR3 length: 14 residues. The trim removed 6 bases at V and 5 bases at J, leaving 5 bases unmatched. From germline, CDR1 is SEHNR and CDR2 FQNEAQ (reference sequence). The CDR3 DNA reads TGTGCCAGCAGTCCGGGACAGGAAAATGAAAAACTGTTTTTT. This encodes CASSPGQENEKLFF.

This chain joins TRBV4-1 and TRBJ1-2; D not resolved. This CDR3 contains 14 residues. V was shortened by 6 bases and J by 3 bases, with 14 bases between the two germline ends. CDR1 is MGHRA, CDR2 YSYEKL, per germline. CDR3 coding DNA: TGCGCCAGCAGACGAGGGATCGAATACTATGGCTACACCTTC. This translates into CASRRGIEYYGYTF.

This clone was recorded a few times. The J gene is TRBJ2-2, the V gene TRBV30, with D maybe TRBD2 (6 bases). The CDR3 runs 13 residues. V lost 3 bases and J 2 bases, leaving 7 bases between the germline ends. The germline V gene has CDR1 GTSNPN and CDR2 SVGIG (reference sequence). The CDR3: CAWSGGNTGELFF. The CDR3 DNA is TGTGCCTGGAGCGGGGGTAACACCGGGGAGCTGTTTTTT.

The chain carries TRBV7-6 and TRBJ1-5, with D possibly TRBD1 on 5 matching bases. This CDR3 region has 14 residues. Per the germline V gene, CDR1 is SGHVS and CDR2 is FNYEAQ. V shed 3 bases and J shed 0 bases, with 6 bases lying between them. CDR3 sequence reads: CASSLTDSNQPQHF. The DNA for the CDR3 is TGTGCCAGCAGCTTGACAGATAGCAATCAGCCCCAGCATTTT.

This rearrangement joins TRBV18 to TRBJ2-7; TRBD1 is a possible D gene (6 bases). Trimming stripped 5 bases from V and 0 bases from J, with 23 bases between. The CDR3 length is 18 residues. The V gene's germline CDR1 is KGHSH and CDR2 LQKENI. The CDR3 loop is CASSSTLPDSISSYEQYF. The CDR3 DNA reads as TGTGCCAGCTCATCCACACTACCGGACAGCATTAGCTCCTACGAGCAGTACTTC.

The chain is built from TRBV11-1 and TRBJ2-5; TRBD1 matches at 9 bases. The J call may be wrong; the DNA end is better matched by TRBJ2-7. The CDR3 consists of 13 residues. The germline V gene has CDR1 SGHAT and CDR2 FQDESV (reference sequence). The CDR3 sequence: CASSWDRDGEQYF. CDR3 bases: TGTGCCAGCAGTTGGGACAGGGACGGCGAGCAGTACTTC.

The rearrangement links TRBV4-2 to TRBJ2-3, with TRBD2 matching 12 bases. Per the germline V gene, CDR1 is LGHNA and CDR2 is YNFKEQ. The CDR3 has 18 amino acids. Trimming took 1 base from V and 6 from J; bases not matched to a gene: 11. CDR3 loop: CASSQAQLAGGHPDTQYF. CDR3 coding DNA: TGTGCCAGCAGCCAAGCCCAACTAGCGGGGGGCCATCCGGATACGCAGTATTTT.

The CDR3 DNA follows: TGCGCCAGCAGCTTGGCCGGGGGACGGGATTCACCCCTCCACTTT. Encoded protein: CASSLAGGRDSPLHF. V is TRBV5-1 and J is TRBJ1-6; D is possibly TRBD1 (5 bases). Trimming removed 0 bases at V and 8 bases at J, with 12 bases between. The CDR3 runs 15 residues. The germline CDR1 and CDR2 sequences are SGHRS and YFSETQ.

This chain connects TRBV27 to TRBJ2-3; TRBD1 matches at 8 bases. The CDR3 is 13 residues long. Germline V CDR1 and CDR2: MNHEY, SMNVEV (reference sequence). V gave up 6 bases and J gave up 2 bases; unmatched junction bases: 1. In DNA, the CDR3 is TGTGCCAGCAGGACAGGGGACACAGATACGCAGTATTTT. It specifies CASRTGDTDTQYF.

The chain has TRBV15 and TRBJ1-5; D is undetermined. The CDR3 is made up of 14 amino acids. Between the trimmed V and J ends, which lost 3 bases and 4 bases, there was a span of 10 bases. From germline, CDR1 is LNHNV and CDR2 YYDKDF (reference sequence). The CDR3 DNA follows: TGTGCCACCAGCAGGGTGACGGGAAATCAGCCCCAGCATTTT. The encoded protein is CATSRVTGNQPQHF.